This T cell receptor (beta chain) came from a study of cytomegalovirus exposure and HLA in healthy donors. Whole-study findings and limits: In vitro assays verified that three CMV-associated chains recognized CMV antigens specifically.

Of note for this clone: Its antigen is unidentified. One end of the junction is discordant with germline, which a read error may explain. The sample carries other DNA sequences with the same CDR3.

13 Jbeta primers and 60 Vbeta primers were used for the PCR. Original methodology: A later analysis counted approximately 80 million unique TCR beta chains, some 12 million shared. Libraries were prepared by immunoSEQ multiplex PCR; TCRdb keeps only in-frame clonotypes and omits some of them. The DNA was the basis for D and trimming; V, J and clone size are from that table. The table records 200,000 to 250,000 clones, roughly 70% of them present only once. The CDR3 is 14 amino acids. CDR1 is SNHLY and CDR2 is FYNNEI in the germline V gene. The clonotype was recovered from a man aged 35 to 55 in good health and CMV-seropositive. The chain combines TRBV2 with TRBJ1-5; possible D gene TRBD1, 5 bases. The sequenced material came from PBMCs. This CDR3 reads CASNSREGSQPQHF. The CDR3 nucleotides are TGTGCCAGCAACTCCAGGGAGGGGAGTCAGCCCCAACATTTT.